The TCR beta chain under discussion was sequenced for a study of cytomegalovirus exposure and HLA in healthy donors. V dropped 0 bases and J dropped 5 bases, with 14 bases sitting between them. Germline V gene lookup returns CDR1 SGHRS and CDR2 YFSETQ. The CDR3 length is 16 residues. PCR involved 60 Vbeta and 13 Jbeta primers. Libraries were prepared by immunoSEQ multiplex PCR; TCRdb keeps only in-frame clonotypes and omits some of them. The sample has 130,000 or so clones, roughly 80% seen once. The origin of this receptor is a man aged 35 to 55 in good health and CMV-seronegative. The V and J genes are TRBV5-1 and TRBJ1-4; the D gene is possibly TRBD1 (5 bases). Sequenced input: PBMCs. The DNA for the CDR3 is TGCGCCAGCAGCTTGGTACCAGGGCGGGAAAATGAAAAACTGTTTTTT. Protein product: CASSLVPGRENEKLFF.